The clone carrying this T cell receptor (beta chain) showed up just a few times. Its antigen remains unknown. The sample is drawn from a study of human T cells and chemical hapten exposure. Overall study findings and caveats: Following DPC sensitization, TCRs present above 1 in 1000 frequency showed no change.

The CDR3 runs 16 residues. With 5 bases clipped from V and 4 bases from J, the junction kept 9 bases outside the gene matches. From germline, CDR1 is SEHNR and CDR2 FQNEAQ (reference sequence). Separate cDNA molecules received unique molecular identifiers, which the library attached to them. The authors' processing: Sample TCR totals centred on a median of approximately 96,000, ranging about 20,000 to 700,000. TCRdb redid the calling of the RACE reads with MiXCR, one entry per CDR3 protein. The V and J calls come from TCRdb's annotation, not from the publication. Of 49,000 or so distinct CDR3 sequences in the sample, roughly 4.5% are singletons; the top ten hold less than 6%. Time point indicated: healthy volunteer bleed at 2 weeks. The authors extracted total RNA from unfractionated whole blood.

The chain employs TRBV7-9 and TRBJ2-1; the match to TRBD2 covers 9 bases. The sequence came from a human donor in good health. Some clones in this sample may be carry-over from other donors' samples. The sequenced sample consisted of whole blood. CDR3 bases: TGTGCCAGCAGCCCCAACCCTAGCGGGGCTTACAATGAGCAGTTCTTC. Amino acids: CASSPNPSGAYNEQFF.